These T cell receptor beta chains were read from a single sample in a study of Ad26.COV2.S vaccination and SARS-CoV-2 variants. Assay: immunoSEQ multiplex PCR; the TCRdb copy retains only in-frame clones and omits some. The repertoire holds about 350,000 clones, with around 88% as singletons. Sequencing was performed on peripheral blood, taken in a trial of Ad26.COV2.S vaccine versus placebo. The receptors derive from a person aged 18-60 years who received the Ad26.COV2.S COVID-19 vaccine or a placebo. CDR3s leave out the opening cysteine and the closing phenylalanine or tryptophan. Fields, in order: J gene, V gene, CDR3 protein.

j_call: TRBJ1-1
v_call: TRBV9
cdr3_aa: ASSPKILGTEAF

j_call: TRBJ2-1
v_call: TRBV4-1
cdr3_aa: ASSQPTSGRSYNEQF

j_call: TRBJ1-6
v_call: TRBV28
cdr3_aa: ASSPLGFNSPLH

j_call: TRBJ1-2
v_call: TRBV28
cdr3_aa: ASSSTTYGYT

j_call: TRBJ2-1
v_call: TRBV11-1
cdr3_aa: ASSLNTGVFNEQF

j_call: TRBJ2-7
v_call: TRBV15
cdr3_aa: ATSPRPGSTYEQY

j_call: TRBJ2-1
v_call: TRBV7-6
cdr3_aa: ASSGIYNEQF

j_call: TRBJ1-5
v_call: TRBV19
cdr3_aa: ATTTDTSNQPQH

j_call: TRBJ2-7
v_call: TRBV4-3
cdr3_aa: ASSQDLGEGNEQY

j_call: TRBJ2-3
v_call: TRBV7-9
cdr3_aa: ASSLGGPDTQY